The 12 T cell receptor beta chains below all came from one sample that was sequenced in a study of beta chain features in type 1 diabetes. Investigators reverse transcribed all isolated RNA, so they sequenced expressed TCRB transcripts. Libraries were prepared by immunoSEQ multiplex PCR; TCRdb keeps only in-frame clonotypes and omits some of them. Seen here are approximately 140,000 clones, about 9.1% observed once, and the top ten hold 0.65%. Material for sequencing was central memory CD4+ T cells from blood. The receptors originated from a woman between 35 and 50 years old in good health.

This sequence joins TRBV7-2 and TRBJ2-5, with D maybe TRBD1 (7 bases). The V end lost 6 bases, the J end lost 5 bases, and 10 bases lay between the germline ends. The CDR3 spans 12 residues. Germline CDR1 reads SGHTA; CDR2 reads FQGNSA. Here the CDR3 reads CASRAGGETQYF. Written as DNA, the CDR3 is TGTGCCAGCAGGGCAGGGGGGGAGACCCAGTACTTC.

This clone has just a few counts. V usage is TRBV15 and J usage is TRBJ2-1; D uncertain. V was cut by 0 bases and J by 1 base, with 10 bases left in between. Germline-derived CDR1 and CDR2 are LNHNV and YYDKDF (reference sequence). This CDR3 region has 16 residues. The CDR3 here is CATSRDNTASYNEQFF. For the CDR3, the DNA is TGTGCCACCAGCAGAGATAATACAGCTTCCTACAATGAGCAGTTCTTC.

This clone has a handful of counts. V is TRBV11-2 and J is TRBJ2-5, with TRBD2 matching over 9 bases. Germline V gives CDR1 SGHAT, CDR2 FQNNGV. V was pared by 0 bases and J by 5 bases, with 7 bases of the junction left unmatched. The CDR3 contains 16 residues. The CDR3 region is CASSLDSGRVAETQYF. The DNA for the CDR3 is TGTGCCAGCAGCTTAGATAGCGGGAGAGTCGCGGAGACCCAGTACTTC. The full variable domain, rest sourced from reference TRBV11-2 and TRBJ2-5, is EAGVAQSPRYKIIEKRQSVAFWCNPISGHATLYWYQQILGQGPKLLIQFQNNGVVDDSQLPKDRFSAERLKGVDSTLKIQPAKLEDSAVYLCASSLDSGRVAETQYFGPGTRLLVL.

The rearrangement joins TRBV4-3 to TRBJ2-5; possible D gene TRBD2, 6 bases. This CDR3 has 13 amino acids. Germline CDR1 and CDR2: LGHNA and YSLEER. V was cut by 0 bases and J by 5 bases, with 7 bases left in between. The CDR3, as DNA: TGCGCCAGCAGCCAAGACCGGGAGGAGACCCAGTACTTC. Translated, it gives CASSQDREETQYF.

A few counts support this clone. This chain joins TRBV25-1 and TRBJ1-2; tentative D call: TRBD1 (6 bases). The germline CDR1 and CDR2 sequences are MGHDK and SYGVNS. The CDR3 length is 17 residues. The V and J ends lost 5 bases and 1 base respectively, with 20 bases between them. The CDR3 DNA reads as TGTGCCAGCAGTAATTCAGGGGAATTCCCCAGTAACTATGGCTACACCTTC. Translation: CASSNSGEFPSNYGYTF.

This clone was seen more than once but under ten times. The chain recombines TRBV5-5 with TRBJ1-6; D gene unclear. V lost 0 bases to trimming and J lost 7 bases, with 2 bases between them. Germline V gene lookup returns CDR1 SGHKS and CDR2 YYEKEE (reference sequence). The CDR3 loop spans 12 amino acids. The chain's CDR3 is CASSLANSPLHF. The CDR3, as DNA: TGTGCCAGCAGCTTGGCGAATTCACCCCTCCACTTT.

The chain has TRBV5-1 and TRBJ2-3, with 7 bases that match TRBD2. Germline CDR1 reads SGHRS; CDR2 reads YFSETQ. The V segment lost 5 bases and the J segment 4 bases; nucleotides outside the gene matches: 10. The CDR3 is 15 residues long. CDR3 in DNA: TGCGCCAGCAGACTATGGGAGGGAGGATCAGATACGCAGTATTTT. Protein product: CASRLWEGGSDTQYF.

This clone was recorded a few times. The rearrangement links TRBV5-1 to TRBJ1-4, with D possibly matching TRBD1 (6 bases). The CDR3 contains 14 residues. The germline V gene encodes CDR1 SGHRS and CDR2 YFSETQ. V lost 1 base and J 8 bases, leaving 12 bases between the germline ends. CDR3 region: CASSLKQGGEKLFF. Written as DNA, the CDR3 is TGCGCCAGCAGCTTGAAACAGGGAGGGGAAAAACTGTTTTTT. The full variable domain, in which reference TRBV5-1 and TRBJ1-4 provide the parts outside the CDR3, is KAGVTQTPRYLIKTRGQQVTLSCSPISGHRSVSWYQQTPGQGLQFLFEYFSETQRNKGNFPGRFSGRQFSNSRSEMNVSTLELGDSALYLCASSLKQGGEKLFFGSGTQLSVL.

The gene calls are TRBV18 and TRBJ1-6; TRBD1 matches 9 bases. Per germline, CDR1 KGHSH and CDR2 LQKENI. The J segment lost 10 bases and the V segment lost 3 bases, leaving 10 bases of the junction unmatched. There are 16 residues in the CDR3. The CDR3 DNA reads TGTGCCAGCTCACCCCCCGGACAGGGGTCAGGATCACCCCTCCACTTT. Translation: CASSPPGQGSGSPLHF.

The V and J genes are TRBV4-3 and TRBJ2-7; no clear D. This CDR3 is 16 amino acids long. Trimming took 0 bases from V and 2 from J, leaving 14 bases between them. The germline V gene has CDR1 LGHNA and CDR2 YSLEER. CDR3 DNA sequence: TGCGCCAGCAGCCAAGATTACGACACCGGCACCTACGAGCAGTACTTC. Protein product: CASSQDYDTGTYEQYF.

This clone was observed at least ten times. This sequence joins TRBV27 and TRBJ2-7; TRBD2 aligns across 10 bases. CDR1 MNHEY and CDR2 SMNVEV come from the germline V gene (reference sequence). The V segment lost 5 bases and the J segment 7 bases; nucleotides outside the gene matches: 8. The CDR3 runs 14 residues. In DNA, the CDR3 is TGTGCCAGCAGTATTAGCGGGGGGCCCCGGGAGCAGTACTTC. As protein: CASSISGGPREQYF.

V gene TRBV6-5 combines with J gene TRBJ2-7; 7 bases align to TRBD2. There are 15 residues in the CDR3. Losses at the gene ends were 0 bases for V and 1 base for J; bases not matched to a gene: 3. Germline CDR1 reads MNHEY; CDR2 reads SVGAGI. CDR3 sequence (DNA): TGTGCCAGCAGTTACTCGTACGGGGGGTCCTACGAGCAGTACTTC. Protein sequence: CASSYSYGGSYEQYF.